This TCR beta chain was documented in a study of response to subunit inactivated influenza vaccine. MiXCR, run by TCRdb on the RT-PCR reads, gives a single entry per CDR3 protein. In the table there are approximately 680,000 distinct CDR3 sequences, around 16% of which are singletons. Regarding this clonotype: Its specificity is not known.

V was clipped by 5 bases and J by 0 bases, with 11 bases between them. The CDR3 has 13 residues. Germline CDR1 reads DFQATT; CDR2 reads SNEGSKA (reference sequence). Findings of the study overall: The study's authors posited that every seasonal influenza vaccination enlists few new T cells.

The sample here was PBMCs from blood, taken about 13 days after vaccination. V gene TRBV20-1 combines with J gene TRBJ2-7; D is perhaps TRBD2 (5 bases). The TCR originated in a man aged 50 or older who received an inactivated influenza vaccine. The CDR3 nucleotides read TGCAGTGCTGCTGTGAGGGCCTCCTACGAGCAGTACTTC. Its translation: CSAAVRASYEQYF.